This TCR beta chain was recorded in a study of blood T cell repertoires in COVID-19. Study details: COVID-19 samples from acute and convalescent phases originated in the United States, Italy and Spain. T cells, B-cell-depleted T cells, or PBMCs provided the cDNA or gDNA that served as material.

In the authors' methods: Amplifying reference gene primers gave estimates of nucleated cell counts. The assay was immunoSEQ multiplex PCR, and TCRdb's table has in-frame clones only and misses some. V and J calls and clone size follow that table, whereas D and trimming were derived from the DNA. The table records about 220,000 clones, roughly 81% of them present only once. The germline gives CDR1 SGHRS, CDR2 YFSETQ. The CDR3 covers 15 residues. V was cut by 0 bases and J by 4 bases, with 11 bases left in between. Sequencing was done on a sample of peripheral blood. The TCR was taken from a man between 50 and 59 years old who had recovered from COVID-19. The rearrangement uses TRBV5-1 and TRBJ1-3; D remains ambiguous. CDR3 region: CASSLEAGRGNTIYF. CDR3 DNA: TGCGCCAGCAGCTTGGAGGCAGGTCGCGGAAACACCATATATTTT.